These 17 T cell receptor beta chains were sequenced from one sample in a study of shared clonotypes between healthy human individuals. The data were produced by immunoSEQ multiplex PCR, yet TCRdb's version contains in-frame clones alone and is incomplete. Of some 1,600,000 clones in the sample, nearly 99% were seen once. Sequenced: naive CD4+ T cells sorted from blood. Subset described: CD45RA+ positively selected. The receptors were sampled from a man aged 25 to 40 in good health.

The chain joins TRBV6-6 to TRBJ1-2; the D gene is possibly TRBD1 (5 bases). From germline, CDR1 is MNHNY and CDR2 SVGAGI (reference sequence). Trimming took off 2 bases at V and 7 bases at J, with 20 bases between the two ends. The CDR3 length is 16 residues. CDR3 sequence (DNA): TGTGCCAGCAGTTACGGGAGATCAGGGATTTCTCGTGGCTACACCTTC. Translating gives CASSYGRSGISRGYTF.

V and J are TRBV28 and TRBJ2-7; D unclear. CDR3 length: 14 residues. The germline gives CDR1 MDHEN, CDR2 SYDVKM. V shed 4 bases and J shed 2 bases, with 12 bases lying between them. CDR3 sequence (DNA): TGTGCCAGCAGTTCATCTTTTCTCCCCTACGAGCAGTACTTC. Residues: CASSSSFLPYEQYF.

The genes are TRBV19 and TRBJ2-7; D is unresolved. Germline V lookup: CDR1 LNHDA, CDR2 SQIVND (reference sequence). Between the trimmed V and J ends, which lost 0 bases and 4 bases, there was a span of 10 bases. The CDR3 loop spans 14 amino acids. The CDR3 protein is CASSIDRQPYEQYF. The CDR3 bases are TGTGCCAGTAGTATAGATAGGCAGCCGTACGAGCAGTACTTC.

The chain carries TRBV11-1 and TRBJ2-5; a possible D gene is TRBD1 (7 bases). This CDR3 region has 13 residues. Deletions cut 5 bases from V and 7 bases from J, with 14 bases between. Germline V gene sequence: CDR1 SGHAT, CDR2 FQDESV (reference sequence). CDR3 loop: CASSAGQKVTQYF. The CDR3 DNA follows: TGTGCCAGCAGCGCGGGACAGAAGGTGACCCAGTACTTC.

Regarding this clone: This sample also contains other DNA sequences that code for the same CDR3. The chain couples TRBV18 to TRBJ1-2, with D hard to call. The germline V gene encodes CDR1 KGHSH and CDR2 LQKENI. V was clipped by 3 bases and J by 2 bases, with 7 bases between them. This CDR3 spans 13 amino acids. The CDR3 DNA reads TGTGCCAGCTCACCGACGGAGAACTATGGCTACACCTTC. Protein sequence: CASSPTENYGYTF.

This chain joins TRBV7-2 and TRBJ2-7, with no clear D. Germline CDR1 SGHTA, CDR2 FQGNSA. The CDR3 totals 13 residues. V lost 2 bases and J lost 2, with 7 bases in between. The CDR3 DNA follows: TGTGCCAGCAGCTTAAACAGCCCCTACGAGCAGTACTTC. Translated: CASSLNSPYEQYF.

CDR3 sequence: CASSSPRGRSYNEQFF. The CDR3 DNA reads as TGTGCCAGCAGCTCCCCCCGGGGACGCTCCTACAATGAGCAGTTCTTC. This chain uses TRBV11-3 with TRBJ2-1, with D perhaps assigned TRBD1 or TRBD2 (5 bases each). The CDR3 is 16 amino acids. CDR1 SGHNT and CDR2 YENEEA come from the germline V gene. Trimming shortened V by 4 bases and J by 0 bases, and 13 bases separated the two germline ends.

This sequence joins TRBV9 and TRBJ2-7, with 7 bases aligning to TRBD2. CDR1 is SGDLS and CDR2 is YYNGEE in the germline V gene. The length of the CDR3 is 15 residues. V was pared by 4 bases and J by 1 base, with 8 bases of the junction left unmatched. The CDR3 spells CASSNSPGLSYEQYF. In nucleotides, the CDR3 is TGTGCCAGCAGCAACAGCCCGGGACTATCCTACGAGCAGTACTTC.

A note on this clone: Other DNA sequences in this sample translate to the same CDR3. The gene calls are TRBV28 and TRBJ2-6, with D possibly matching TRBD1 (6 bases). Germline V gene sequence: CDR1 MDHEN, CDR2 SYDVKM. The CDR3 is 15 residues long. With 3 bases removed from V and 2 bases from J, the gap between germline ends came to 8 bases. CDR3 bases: TGTGCCAGCAGTTTTTCAGGGGCTGGGGCCAACGTCCTGACTTTC. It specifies CASSFSGAGANVLTF.

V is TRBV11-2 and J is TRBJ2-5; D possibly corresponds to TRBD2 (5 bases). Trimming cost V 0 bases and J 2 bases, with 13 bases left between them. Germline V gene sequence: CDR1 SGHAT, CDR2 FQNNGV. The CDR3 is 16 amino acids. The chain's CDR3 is CASSLEGTSYQETQYF. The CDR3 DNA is TGTGCCAGCAGCTTAGAGGGTACTAGTTATCAAGAGACCCAGTACTTC.

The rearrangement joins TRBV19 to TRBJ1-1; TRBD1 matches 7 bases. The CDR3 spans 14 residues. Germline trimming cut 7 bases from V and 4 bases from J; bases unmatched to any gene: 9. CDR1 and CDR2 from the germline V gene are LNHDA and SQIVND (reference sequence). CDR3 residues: CASNGPPGGTEAFF. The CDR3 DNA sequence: TGTGCCAGTAATGGTCCCCCAGGGGGCACTGAAGCTTTCTTT. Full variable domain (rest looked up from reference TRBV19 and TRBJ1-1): DGGITQSPKYLFRKEGQNVTLSCEQNLNHDAMYWYRQDPGQGLRLIYYSQIVNDFQKGDIAEGYSVSREKKESFPLTVTSAQKNPTAFYLCASNGPPGGTEAFFGQGTRLTVV.

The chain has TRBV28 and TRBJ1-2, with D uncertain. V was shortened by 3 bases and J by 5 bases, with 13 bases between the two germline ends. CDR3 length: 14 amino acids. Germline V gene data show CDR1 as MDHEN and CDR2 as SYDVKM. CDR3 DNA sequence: TGTGCCAGCAGTTTGGTCGGGTGGCAGTATGGCTACACCTTC. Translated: CASSLVGWQYGYTF.

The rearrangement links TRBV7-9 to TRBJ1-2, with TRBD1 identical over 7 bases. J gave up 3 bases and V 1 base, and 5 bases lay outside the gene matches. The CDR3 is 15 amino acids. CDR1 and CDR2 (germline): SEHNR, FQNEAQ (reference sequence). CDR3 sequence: CASSLDRDRYYGYTF. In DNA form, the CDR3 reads TGTGCCAGCAGCTTAGACCGGGACAGATACTATGGCTACACCTTC.

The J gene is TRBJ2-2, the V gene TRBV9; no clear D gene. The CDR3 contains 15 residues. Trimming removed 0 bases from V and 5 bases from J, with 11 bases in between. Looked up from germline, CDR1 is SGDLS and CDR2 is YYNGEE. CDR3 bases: TGTGCCAGCAGCGTAGGGGTTAGACGGACCGGGGAGCTGTTTTTT. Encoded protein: CASSVGVRRTGELFF.

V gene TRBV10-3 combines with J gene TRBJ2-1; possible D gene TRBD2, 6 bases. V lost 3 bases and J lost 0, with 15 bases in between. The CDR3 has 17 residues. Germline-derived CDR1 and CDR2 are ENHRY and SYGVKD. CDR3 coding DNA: TGTGCCATCAGTGATTCGGGACTCTCGAGCTCCTACAATGAGCAGTTCTTC. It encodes CAISDSGLSSSYNEQFF.

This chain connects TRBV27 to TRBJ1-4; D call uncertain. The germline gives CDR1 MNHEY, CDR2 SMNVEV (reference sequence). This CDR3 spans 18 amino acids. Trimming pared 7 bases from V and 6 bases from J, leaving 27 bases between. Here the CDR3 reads CASTSGGSSTDRDEKLFF. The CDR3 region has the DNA TGTGCCAGCACCAGCGGCGGTTCGAGTACAGATAGAGATGAAAAACTGTTTTTT. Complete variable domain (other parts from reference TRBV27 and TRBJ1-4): EAQVTQNPRYLITVTGKKLTVTCSQNMNHEYMSWYRQDPGLGLRQIYYSMNVEVTDKGDVPEGYKVSRKEKRNFPLILESPSPNQTSLYFCASTSGGSSTDRDEKLFFGSGTQLSVL.

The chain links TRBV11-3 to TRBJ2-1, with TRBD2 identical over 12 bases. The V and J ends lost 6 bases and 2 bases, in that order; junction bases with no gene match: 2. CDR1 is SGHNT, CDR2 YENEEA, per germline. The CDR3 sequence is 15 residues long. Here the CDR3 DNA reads TGTGCCAGCAGGACTAGCGGGAGCCCCTACAATGAGCAGTTCTTC. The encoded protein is CASRTSGSPYNEQFF.